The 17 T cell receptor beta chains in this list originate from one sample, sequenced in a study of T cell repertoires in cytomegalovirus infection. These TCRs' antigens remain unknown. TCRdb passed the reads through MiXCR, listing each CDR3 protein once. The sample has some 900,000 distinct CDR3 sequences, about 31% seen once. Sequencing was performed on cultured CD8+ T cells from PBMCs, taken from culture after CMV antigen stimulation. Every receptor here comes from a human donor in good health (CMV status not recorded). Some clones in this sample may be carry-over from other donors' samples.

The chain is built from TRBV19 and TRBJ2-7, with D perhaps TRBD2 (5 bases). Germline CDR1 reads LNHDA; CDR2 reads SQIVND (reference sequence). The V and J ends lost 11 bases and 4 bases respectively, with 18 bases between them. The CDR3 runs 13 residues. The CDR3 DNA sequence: TGTGCCGCCGGACGGGGATGGGAGTACGAGCAGTACTTC. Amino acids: CAAGRGWEYEQYF.

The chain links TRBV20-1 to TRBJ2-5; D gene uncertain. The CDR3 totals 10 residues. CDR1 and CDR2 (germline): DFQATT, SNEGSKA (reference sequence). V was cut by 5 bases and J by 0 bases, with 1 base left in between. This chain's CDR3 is CSADQETQYF. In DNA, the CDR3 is TGCAGTGCTGACCAAGAGACCCAGTACTTC.

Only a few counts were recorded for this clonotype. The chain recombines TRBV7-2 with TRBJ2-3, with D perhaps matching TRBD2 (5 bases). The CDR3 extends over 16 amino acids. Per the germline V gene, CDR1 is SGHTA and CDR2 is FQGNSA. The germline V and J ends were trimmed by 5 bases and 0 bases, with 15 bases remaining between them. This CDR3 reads CASSRPPDWSTDTQYF. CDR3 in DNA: TGTGCCAGCAGCAGACCGCCGGACTGGAGCACAGATACGCAGTATTTT.

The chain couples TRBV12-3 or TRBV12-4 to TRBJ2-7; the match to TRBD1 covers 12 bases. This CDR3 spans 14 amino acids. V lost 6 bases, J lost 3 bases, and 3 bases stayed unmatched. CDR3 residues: CASRGQGAGYEQYF. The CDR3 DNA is TGTGCCAGCAGGGGACAGGGGGCCGGCTACGAGCAGTACTTC.

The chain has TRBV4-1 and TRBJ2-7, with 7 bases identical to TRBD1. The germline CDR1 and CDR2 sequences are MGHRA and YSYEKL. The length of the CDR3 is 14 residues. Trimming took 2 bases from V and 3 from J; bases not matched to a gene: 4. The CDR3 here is CASSQTRQGYEQYF. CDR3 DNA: TGCGCCAGCAGCCAAACCAGACAGGGCTACGAGCAGTACTTC.

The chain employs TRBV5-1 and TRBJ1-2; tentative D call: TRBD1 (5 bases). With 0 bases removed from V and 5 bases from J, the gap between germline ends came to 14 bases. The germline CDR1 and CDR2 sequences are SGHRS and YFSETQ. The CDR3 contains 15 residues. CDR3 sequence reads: CASSLATDPQYGYTF. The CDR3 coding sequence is TGCGCCAGCAGCTTGGCGACAGATCCCCAGTATGGCTACACCTTC.

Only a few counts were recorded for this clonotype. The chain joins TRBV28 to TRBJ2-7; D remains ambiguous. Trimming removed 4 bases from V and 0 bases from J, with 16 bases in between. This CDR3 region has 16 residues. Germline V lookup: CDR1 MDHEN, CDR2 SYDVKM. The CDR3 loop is CASSSPEGMSSYEQYV. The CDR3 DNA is TGTGCCAGCAGTTCGCCAGAAGGGATGAGCTCCTACGAGCAGTACGTC.

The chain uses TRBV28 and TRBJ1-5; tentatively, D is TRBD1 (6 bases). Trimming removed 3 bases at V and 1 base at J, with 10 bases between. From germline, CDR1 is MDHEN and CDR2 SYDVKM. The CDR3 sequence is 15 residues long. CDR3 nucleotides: TGTGCCAGCAGTTTCTCTCAGGGGAGCAATCAGCCCCAGCATTTT. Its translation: CASSFSQGSNQPQHF.

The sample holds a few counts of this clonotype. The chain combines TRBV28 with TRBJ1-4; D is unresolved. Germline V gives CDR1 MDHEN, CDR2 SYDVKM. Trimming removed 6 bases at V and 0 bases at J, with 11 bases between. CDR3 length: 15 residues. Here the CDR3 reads CASRNRGPTNEKLFF. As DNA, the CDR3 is TGTGCCAGCAGGAATCGAGGACCAACTAATGAAAAACTGTTTTTT.

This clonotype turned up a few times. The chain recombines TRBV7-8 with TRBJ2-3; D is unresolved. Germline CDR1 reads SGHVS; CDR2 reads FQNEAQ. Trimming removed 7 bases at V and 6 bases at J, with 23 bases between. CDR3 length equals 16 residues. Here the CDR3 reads CASNSALDLPWDTQYF. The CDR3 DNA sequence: TGTGCCAGCAACTCGGCCTTAGACCTACCCTGGGATACGCAGTATTTT.

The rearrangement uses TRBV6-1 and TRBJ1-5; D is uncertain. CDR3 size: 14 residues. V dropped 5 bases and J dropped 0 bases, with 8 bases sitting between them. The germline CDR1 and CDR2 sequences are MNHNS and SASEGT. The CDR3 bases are TGTGCCAGCAGTCCTTCGGATAGCAATCAGCCCCAGCATTTT. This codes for CASSPSDSNQPQHF.

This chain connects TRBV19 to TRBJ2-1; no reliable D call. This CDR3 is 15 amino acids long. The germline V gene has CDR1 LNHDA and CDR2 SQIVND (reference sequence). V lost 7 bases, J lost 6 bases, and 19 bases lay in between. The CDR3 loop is CASKEQLQTLNEQFF. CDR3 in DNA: TGTGCCAGTAAAGAGCAACTCCAAACCCTCAATGAGCAGTTCTTC.

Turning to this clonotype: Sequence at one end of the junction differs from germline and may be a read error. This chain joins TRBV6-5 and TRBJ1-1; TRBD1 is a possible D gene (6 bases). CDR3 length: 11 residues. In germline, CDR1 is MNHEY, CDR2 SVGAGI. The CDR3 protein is CASTRGGEAFF. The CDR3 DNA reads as TGTGCCAGCACCCGAGGGGGTGAAGCTTTCTTC.

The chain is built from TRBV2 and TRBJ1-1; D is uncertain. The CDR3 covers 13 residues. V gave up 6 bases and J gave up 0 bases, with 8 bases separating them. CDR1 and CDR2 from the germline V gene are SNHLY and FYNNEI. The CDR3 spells CASRDLVNTEAFF. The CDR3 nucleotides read TGTGCCAGCAGGGACTTAGTGAACACTGAAGCTTTCTTT.

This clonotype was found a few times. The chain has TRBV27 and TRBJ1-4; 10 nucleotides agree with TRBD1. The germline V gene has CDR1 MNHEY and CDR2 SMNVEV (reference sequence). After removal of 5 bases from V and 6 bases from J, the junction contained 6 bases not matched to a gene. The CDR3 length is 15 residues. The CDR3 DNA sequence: TGTGCCAGCAGTACCCCCGGGACAGGGGATGAAAAACTGTTTTTT. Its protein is CASSTPGTGDEKLFF.

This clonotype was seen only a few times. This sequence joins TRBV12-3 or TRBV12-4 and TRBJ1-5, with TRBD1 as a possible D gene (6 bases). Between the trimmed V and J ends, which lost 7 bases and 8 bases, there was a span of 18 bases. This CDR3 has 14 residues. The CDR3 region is CASTLIGGPEPQHF. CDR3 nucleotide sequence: TGTGCCAGCACCCTCATCGGGGGCCCGGAGCCCCAGCATTTT.

CDR3 bases: TGTGCCAGCAGTTATTCCGGGACAGCCTACGAGCAGTACTTC. This sequence encodes CASSYSGTAYEQYF. This chain connects TRBV6-6 to TRBJ2-7; 7 nucleotides match TRBD1. This CDR3 contains 14 residues. Germline values: CDR1 MNHNY, CDR2 SVGAGI (reference sequence). Germline trimming cut 3 bases from V and 2 bases from J; bases unmatched to any gene: 4.